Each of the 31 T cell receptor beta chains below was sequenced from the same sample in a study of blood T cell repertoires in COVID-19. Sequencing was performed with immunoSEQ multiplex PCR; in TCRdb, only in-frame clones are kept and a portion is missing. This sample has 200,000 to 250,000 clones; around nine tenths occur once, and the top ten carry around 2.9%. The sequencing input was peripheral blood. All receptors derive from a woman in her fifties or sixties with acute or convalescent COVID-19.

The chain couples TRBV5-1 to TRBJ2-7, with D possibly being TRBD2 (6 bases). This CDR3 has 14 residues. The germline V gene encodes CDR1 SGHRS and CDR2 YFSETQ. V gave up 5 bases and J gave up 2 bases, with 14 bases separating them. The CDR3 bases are TGCGCCAGCAGTCAAACCGGGAGCGCCTACGAGCAGTACTTC. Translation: CASSQTGSAYEQYF.

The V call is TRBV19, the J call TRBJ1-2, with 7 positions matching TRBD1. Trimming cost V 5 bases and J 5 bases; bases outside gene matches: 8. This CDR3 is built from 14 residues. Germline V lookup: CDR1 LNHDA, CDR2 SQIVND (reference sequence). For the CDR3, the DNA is TGTGCCAGTAGTCCGACCGGGACAGCTTATGGCTACACCTTC. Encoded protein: CASSPTGTAYGYTF.

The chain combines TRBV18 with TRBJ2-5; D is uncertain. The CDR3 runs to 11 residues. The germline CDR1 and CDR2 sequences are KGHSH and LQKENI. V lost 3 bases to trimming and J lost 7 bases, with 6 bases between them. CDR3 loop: CASSPSVTQYF. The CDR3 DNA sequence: TGTGCCAGCTCACCTTCGGTGACCCAGTACTTC.

CDR3 nucleotide sequence: TGTGCCAGCAGCCCACGGACGCGGGGCGAGCAGTACTTC. Translation gives CASSPRTRGEQYF. This chain joins TRBV7-9 and TRBJ2-7, with D possibly being TRBD2 (6 bases). With 5 bases removed from V and 6 bases from J, the gap between germline ends came to 14 bases. The CDR3 extends over 13 amino acids. Germline CDR1 SEHNR, CDR2 FQNEAQ (reference sequence).

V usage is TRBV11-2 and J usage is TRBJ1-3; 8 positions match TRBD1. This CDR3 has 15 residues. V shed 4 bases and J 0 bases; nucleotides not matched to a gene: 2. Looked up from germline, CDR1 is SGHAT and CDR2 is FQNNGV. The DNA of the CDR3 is TGTGCCAGCAGCTACAGGGGGGTCTCTGGAAACACCATATATTTT. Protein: CASSYRGVSGNTIYF.

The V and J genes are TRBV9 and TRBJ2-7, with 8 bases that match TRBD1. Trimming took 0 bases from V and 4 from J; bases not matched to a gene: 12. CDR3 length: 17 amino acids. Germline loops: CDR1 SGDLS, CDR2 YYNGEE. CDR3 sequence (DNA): TGTGCCAGCAGCGTAGATCTGGACAGGGTCCCATCGTACGAGCAGTACTTC. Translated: CASSVDLDRVPSYEQYF.

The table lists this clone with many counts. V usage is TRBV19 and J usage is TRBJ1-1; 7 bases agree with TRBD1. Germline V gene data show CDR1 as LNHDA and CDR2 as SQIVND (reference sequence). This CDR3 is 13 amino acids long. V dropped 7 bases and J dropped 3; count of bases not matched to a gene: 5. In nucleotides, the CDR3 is TGTGCCAGTAAAGACAGGGTTTACACTGAAGCTTTCTTT. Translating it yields CASKDRVYTEAFF.

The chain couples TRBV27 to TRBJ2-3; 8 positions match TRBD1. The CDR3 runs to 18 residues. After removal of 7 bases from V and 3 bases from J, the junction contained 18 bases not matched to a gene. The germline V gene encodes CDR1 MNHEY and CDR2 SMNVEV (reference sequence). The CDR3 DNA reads TGTGCCAGCACCCGAGGGGGGACCACAGGGGGTAATACAGATACGCAGTATTTT. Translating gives CASTRGGTTGGNTDTQYF.

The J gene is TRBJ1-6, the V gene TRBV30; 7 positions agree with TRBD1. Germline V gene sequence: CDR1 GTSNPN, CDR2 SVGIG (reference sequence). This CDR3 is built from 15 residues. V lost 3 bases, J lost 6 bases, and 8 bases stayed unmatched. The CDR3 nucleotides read TGTGCCTGGAGCGAACTTCGACAGGGTAATTCACCCCTCCACTTT. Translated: CAWSELRQGNSPLHF.

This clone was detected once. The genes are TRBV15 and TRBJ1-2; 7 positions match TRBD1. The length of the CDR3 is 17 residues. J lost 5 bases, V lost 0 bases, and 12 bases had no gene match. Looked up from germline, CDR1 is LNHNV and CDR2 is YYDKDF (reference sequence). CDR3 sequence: CATSRDRTGPGHYGYTF. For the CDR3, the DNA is TGTGCCACCAGCAGAGATCGGACAGGCCCGGGCCATTATGGCTACACCTTC.

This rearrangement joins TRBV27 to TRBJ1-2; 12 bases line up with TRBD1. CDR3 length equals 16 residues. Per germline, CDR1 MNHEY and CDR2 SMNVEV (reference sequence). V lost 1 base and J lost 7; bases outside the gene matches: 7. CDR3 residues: CASSLWRGQGASGYTF. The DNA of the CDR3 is TGTGCCAGCAGTTTATGGAGGGGACAGGGGGCTAGTGGCTACACCTTC.

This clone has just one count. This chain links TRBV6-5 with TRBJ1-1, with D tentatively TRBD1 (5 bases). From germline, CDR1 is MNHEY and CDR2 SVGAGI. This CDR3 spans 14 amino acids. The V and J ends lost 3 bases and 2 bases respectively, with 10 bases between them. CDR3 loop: CASSYIQGNTEAFF. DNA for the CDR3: TGTGCCAGCAGTTATATTCAGGGAAACACTGAAGCTTTCTTT.

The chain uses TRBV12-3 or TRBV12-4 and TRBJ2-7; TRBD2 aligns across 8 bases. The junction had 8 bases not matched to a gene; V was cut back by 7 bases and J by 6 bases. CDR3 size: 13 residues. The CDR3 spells CASIPARGGEQYF. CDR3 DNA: TGTGCCAGCATACCGGCCCGGGGGGGCGAGCAGTACTTC.

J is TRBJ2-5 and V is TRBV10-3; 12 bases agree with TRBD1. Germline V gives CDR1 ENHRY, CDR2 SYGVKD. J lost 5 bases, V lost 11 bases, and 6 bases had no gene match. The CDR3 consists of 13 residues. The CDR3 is CASGQGAEETQYF. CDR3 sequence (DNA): TGTGCCTCGGGACAGGGGGCCGAGGAGACCCAGTACTTC.

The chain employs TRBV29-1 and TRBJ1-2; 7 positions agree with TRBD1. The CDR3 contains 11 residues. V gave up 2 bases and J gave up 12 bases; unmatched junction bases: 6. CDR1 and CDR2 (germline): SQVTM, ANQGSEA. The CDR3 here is CSVERQGSHTF. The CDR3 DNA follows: TGCAGCGTTGAAAGACAGGGAAGTCACACCTTC.

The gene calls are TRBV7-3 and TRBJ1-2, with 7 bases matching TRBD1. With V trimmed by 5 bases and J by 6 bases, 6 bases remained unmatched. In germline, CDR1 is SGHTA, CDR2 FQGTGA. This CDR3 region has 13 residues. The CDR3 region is CASSLSGGDGYTF. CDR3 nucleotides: TGTGCCAGCAGCCTCTCAGGGGGAGATGGCTACACCTTC.

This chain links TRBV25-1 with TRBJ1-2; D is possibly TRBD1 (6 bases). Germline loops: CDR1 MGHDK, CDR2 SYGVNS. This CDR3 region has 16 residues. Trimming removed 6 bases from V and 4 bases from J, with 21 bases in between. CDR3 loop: CASRDPFGGAGYGYTF. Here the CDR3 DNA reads TGTGCCAGCAGGGATCCCTTCGGGGGGGCTGGCTATGGCTACACCTTC.

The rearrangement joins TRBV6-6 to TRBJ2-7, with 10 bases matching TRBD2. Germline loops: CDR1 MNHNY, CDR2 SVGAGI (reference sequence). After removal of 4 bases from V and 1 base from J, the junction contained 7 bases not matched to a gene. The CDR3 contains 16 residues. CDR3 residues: CASSSWTSGISYEQYF. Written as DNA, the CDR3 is TGTGCCAGCAGTTCCTGGACTAGCGGAATTTCCTACGAGCAGTACTTC.

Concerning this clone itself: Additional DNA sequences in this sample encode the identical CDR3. Here the CDR3 reads CASSQGTGGGYTF. The CDR3 coding sequence is TGCGCCAGCAGCCAAGGGACAGGCGGAGGCTACACCTTC. The rearrangement joins TRBV4-1 to TRBJ1-2; TRBD1 matches at 7 bases. Per the germline V gene, CDR1 is MGHRA and CDR2 is YSYEKL. The V segment lost 1 base and the J segment 8 bases; nucleotides outside the gene matches: 4. The CDR3 covers 13 residues.

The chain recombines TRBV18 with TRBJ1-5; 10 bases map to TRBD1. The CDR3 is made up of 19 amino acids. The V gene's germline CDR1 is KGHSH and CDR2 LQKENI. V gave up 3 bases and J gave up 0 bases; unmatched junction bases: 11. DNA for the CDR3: TGTGCCAGCTCACCGGTAGGGGGACAGGGGACTTATAGCAATCAGCCCCAGCATTTT. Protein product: CASSPVGGQGTYSNQPQHF.

The CDR3 bases are TGTGCCAGCTCCCTAGGACAGACCACTATGAACACTGAAGCTTTCTTT. Its protein is CASSLGQTTMNTEAFF. This chain links TRBV18 with TRBJ1-1; TRBD1 is a possible D gene (6 bases). The CDR3 runs 16 residues. With 6 bases removed from V and 0 bases from J, the gap between germline ends came to 17 bases. Germline-derived CDR1 and CDR2 are KGHSH and LQKENI.

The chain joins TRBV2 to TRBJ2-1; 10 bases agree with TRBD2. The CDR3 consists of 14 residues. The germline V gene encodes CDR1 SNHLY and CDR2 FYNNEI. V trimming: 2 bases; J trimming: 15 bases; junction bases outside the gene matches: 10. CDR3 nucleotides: TGTGCCAGCAGTGAACTAGCGGGAGCCCCCCGGGTGTTCTTC. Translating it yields CASSELAGAPRVFF.

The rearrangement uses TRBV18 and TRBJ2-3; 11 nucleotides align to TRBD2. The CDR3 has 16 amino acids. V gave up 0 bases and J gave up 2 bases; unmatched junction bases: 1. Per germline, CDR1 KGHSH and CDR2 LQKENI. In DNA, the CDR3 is TGTGCCAGCTCACCACCTAGCGGGAGGGCCACAGATACGCAGTATTTT. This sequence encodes CASSPPSGRATDTQYF.

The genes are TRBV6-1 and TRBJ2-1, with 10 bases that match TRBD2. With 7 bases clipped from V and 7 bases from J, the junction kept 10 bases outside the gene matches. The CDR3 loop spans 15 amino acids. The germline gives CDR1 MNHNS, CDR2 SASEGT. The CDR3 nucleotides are TGTGCCAGCATTTTAACTAGCGGGGTTTGGAATGAGCAGTTCTTC. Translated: CASILTSGVWNEQFF.

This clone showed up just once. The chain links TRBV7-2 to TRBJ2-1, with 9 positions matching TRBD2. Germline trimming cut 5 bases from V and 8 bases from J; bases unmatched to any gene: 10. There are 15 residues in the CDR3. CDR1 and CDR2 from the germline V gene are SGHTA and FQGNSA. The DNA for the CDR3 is TGTGCCAGCAGCCCCCCTGGGCGGGAGGGCCATGAGCAGTTCTTC. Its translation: CASSPPGREGHEQFF.

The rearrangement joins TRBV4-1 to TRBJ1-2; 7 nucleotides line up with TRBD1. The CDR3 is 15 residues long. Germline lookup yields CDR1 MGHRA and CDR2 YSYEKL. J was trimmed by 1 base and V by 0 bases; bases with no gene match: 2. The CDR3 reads CASSQDAGGNYGYTF. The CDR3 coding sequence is TGCGCCAGCAGCCAAGATGCAGGGGGTAACTATGGCTACACCTTC.

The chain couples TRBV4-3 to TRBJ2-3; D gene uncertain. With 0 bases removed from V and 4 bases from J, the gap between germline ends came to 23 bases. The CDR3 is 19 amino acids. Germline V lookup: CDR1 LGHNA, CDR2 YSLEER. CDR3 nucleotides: TGCGCCAGCAGCCAAGACCACCCGTATAGAGGCCCCGCTCCAGATACGCAGTATTTT. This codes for CASSQDHPYRGPAPDTQYF.

CDR3 sequence: CASSLGTAWNSPLHF. The CDR3 nucleotides read TGTGCCAGCAGCTTGGGGACAGCCTGGAATTCACCCCTCCACTTT. This chain uses TRBV7-2 with TRBJ1-6, with 7 bases matching TRBD1. This CDR3 is 15 amino acids long. CDR1 and CDR2 (germline): SGHTA, FQGNSA. J gave up 7 bases and V 3 bases, and 6 bases lay outside the gene matches. Full variable domain (missing parts from reference TRBV7-2 and TRBJ1-6): GAGVSQSPSNKVTEKGKDVELRCDPISGHTALYWYRQSLGQGLEFLIYFQGNSAPDKSGLPSDRFSAERTGGSVSTLTIQRTQQEDSAVYLCASSLGTAWNSPLHFGNGTRLTVT.

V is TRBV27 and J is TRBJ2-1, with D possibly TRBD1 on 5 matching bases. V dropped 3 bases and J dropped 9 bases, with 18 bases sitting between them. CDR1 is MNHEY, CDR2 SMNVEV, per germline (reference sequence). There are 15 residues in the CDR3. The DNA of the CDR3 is TGTGCCAGCAGTTTGGGGCTAAGGGTAGGAAGTGAGCAGTTCTTC. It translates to CASSLGLRVGSEQFF.

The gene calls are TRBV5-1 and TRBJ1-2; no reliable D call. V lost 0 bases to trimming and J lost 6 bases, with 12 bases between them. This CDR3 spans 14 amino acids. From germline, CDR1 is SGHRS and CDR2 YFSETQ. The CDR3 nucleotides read TGCGCCAGCAGCTTGGCCCGATTAGAAAATGGCTACACCTTC. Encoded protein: CASSLARLENGYTF.

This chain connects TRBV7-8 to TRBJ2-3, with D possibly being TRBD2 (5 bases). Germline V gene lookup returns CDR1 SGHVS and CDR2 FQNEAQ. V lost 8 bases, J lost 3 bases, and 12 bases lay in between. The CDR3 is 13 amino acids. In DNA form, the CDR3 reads TGTGCCAGCTGCCCTAGCACAACAGATACGCAGTATTTT. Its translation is CASCPSTTDTQYF. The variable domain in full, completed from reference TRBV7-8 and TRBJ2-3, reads GAGVSQSPRYKVAKRGQDVALRCDPISGHVSLFWYQQALGQGPEFLTYFQNEAQLDKSGLPSDRFFAERPEGSVSTLKIQRTQQEDSAVYLCASCPSTTDTQYFGPGTRLTVL.